The clone carrying this TCR beta chain was seen just once. TCRdb's table, derived via immunoSEQ multiplex PCR, lists solely in-frame clones and lacks some. The data show around 77,000 clones, around 92% seen once. Germline V gene data show CDR1 as MNHEY and CDR2 as SMNVEV (reference sequence). The V and J ends lost 6 bases and 4 bases respectively, with 18 bases between them. The CDR3 is 16 amino acids. This sample was included in a study of control samples from healthy donors and cancer patients. The specimen was blood. The source is an older woman in good health. The chain recombines TRBV27 with TRBJ1-4; D gene unclear. The CDR3 region is CASSLGYTSLNEKLFF. The CDR3 nucleotides read TGTGCCAGCAGCCTCGGTTACACCTCCCTTAATGAAAAACTGTTTTTT.